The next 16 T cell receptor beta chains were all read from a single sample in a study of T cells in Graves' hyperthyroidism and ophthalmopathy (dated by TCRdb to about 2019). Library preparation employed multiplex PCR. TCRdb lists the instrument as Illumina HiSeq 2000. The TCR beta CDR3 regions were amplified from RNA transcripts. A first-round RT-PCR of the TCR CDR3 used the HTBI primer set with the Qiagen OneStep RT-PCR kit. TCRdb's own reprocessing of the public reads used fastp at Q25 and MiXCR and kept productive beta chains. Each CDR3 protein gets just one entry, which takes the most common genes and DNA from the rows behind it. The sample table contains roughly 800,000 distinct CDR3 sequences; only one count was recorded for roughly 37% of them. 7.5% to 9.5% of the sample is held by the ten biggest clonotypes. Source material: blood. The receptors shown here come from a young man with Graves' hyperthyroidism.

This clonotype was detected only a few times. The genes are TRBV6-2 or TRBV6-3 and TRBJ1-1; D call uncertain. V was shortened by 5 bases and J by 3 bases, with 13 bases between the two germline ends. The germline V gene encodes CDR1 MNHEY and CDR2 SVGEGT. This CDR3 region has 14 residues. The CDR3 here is CASSPLRRDTEAFF. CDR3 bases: TGTGCCAGCAGTCCCCTCCGGCGGGACACTGAAGCTTTCTTT.

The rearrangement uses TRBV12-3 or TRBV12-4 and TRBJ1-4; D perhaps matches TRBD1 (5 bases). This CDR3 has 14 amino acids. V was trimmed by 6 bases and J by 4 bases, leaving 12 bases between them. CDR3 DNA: TGTGCCAGCAGCCGCTGGGGGTATAATGAAAAACTGTTTTTT. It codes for CASSRWGYNEKLFF.

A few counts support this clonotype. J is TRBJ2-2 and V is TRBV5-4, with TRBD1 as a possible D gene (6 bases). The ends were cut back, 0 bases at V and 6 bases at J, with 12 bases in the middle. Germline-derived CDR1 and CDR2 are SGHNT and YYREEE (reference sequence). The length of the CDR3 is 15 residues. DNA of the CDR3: TGTGCCAGCAGCTTGGACAGGGTATTCGCCGGGGAGCTGTTTTTT. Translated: CASSLDRVFAGELFF.

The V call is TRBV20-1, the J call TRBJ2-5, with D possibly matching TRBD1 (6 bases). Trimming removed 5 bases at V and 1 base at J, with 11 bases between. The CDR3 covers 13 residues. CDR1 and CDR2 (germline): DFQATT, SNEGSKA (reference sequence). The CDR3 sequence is CSAPGQLQETQYF. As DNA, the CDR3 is TGCAGTGCTCCTGGACAGCTCCAAGAGACCCAGTACTTC.

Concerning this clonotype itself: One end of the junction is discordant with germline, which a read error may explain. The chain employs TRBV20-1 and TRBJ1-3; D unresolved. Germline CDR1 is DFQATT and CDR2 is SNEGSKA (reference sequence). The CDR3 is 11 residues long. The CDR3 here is CSAPIGSTIYF. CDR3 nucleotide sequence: TGCAGTGCCCCGATTGGAAGCACCATATATTTT.

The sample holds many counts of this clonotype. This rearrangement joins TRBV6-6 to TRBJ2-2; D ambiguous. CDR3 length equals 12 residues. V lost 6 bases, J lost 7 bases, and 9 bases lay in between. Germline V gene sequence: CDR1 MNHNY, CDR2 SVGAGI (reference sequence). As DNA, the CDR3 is TGTGCCAGCAGCCCCGAGAGCGGGGAGCTGTTTTTT. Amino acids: CASSPESGELFF.

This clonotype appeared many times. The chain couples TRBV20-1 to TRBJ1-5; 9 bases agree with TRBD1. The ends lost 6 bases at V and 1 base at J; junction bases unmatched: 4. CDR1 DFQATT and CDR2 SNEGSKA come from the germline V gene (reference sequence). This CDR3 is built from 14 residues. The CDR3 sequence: CSAATGGSNQPQHF. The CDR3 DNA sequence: TGCAGTGCCGCGACAGGGGGAAGCAATCAGCCCCAGCATTTT.

Here the CDR3 reads CASRLGAGANTGELFF. DNA for the CDR3: TGTGCCAGCAGACTCGGGGCCGGGGCGAACACCGGGGAGCTGTTTTTT. The genes are TRBV7-4 and TRBJ2-2; either TRBD1 or TRBD2 may fit D (5 bases each). This CDR3 region has 16 residues. Trimming stripped 6 bases from V and 0 bases from J, with 14 bases between. Germline-derived CDR1 and CDR2 are SGHVT and SQSDAQ.

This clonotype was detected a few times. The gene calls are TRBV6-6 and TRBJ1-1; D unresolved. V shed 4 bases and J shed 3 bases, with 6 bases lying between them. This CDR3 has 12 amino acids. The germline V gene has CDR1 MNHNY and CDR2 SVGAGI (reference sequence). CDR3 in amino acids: CASSFVDTEAFF. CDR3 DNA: TGTGCCAGCAGTTTCGTGGACACTGAAGCTTTCTTT.

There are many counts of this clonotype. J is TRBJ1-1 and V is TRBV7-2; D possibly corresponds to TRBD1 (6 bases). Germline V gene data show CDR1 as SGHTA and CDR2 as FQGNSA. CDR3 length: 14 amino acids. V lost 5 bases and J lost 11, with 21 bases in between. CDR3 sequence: CASSVTGQGFAAFF. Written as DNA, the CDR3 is TGTGCCAGCAGCGTGACGGGACAAGGGTTTGCGGCTTTCTTT.

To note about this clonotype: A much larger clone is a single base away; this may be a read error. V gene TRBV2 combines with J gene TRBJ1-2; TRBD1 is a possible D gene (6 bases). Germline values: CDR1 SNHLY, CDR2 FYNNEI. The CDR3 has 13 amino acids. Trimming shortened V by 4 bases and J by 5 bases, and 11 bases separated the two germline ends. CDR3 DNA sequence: TGTGCCAGCAGTGGACAGGATTTTTATGGCTACACCTTC. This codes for CASSGQDFYGYTF.

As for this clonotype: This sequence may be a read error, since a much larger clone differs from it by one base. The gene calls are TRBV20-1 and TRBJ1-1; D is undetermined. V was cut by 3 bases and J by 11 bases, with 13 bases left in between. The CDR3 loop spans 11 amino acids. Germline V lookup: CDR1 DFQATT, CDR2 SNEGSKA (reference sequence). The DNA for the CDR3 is TGCAGTGCTAGCGATGGAGCTCGGGCTTTCTTT. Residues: CSASDGARAFF.

CDR3 sequence reads: CASIKHRGVNTEAFF. DNA for the CDR3: TGTGCCAGCATCAAACACAGGGGAGTTAACACTGAAGCTTTCTTT. This chain links TRBV12-3 or TRBV12-4 with TRBJ1-1; 7 positions match TRBD1. V lost 7 bases to trimming and J lost 2 bases; unmatched junction nucleotides: 10. This CDR3 region has 15 residues.

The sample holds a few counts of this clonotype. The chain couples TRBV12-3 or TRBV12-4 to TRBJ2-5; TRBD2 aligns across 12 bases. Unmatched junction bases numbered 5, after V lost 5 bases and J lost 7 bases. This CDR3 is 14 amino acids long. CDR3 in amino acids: CASSREGLAGTQYF. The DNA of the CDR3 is TGTGCCAGCAGTCGGGAGGGACTAGCGGGGACCCAGTACTTC.

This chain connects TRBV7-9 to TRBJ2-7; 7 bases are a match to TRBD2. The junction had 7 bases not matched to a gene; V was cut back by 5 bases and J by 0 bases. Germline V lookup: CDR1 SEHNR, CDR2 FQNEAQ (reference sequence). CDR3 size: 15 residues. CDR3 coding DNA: TGTGCCAGCAGCGCTGAGGGGAGGGCCTCCTACGAGCAGTACTTC. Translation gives CASSAEGRASYEQYF.

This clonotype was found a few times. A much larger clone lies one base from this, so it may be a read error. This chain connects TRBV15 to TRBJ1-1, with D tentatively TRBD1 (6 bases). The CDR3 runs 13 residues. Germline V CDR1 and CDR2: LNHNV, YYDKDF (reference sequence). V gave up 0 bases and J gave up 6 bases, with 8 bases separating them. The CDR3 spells CATSRDGGAEAFF. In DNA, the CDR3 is TGTGCCACCAGCAGAGATGGGGGCGCTGAAGCTTTCTTT.